This TCR beta chain is from a study of cytomegalovirus exposure and HLA in healthy donors. This CDR3 contains 15 residues. V shed 5 bases, J shed 1 base, and the junction held 6 bases outside the gene matches. Germline CDR1 MDHEN, CDR2 SYDVKM. PCR involved 60 Vbeta and 13 Jbeta primers. Sequencing used immunoSEQ multiplex PCR; TCRdb keeps in-frame clones, though not all of them. The sample lists more than 65,000 clones, 60% to 85% seen once, with about 22% in the top ten. This rearrangement joins TRBV28 to TRBJ2-3, with TRBD1 matching over 7 bases. This TCR derives from a woman aged 40 to 55 in good health and CMV-seropositive. Source material: PBMCs. This CDR3 reads CASSTPGQGTDTQYF. DNA of the CDR3: TGTGCCAGCAGTACACCCGGACAGGGCACAGATACGCAGTATTTT.